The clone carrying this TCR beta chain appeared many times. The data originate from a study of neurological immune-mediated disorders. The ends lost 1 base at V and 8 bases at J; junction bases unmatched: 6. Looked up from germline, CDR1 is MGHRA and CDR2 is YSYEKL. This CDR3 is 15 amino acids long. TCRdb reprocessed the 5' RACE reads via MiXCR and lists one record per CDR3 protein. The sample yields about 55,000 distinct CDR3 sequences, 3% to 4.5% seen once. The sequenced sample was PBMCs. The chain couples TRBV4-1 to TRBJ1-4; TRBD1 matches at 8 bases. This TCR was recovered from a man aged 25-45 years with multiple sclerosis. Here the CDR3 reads CASSQGQGAGEKLFF. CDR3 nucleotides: TGCGCCAGCAGCCAAGGCCAGGGGGCTGGAGAAAAACTGTTTTTT.